The 7 T cell receptor beta chains reported below all come from one sample, sequenced in a study of shared clonotypes between healthy human individuals. Clones were read by immunoSEQ multiplex PCR, and TCRdb kept only the in-frame ones, dropping some. The sample carries about 1.1 million clones, 75% to 85% recorded once. Sequenced input: memory CD4+ T cells from PBMCs. Subset defined: CD45RA-negative fraction. Receptor source: a man aged 18 to 29 in good health. Some clones in this sample may be carry-over from other donors' samples.

This sequence joins TRBV5-1 and TRBJ2-1; 13 bases match TRBD2. This CDR3 spans 16 amino acids. Trimming cost V 4 bases and J 16 bases; bases outside gene matches: 17. Germline CDR1 is SGHRS and CDR2 is YFSETQ. CDR3 in DNA: TGCGCCAGCAGCCCGGGCGGACTAGCGGGAGAGGGTACGCTATTCTTC. It yields the protein CASSPGGLAGEGTLFF. The full variable domain, its missing parts supplied by reference TRBV5-1 and TRBJ2-1, is KAGVTQTPRYLIKTRGQQVTLSCSPISGHRSVSWYQQTPGQGLQFLFEYFSETQRNKGNFPGRFSGRQFSNSRSEMNVSTLELGDSALYLCASSPGGLAGEGTLFFGPGTRLTVL.

Only a few counts were recorded for this clone. The rearrangement uses TRBV9 and TRBJ1-2; D unresolved. The CDR3 length is 15 residues. Germline loops: CDR1 SGDLS, CDR2 YYNGEE. V was pared by 0 bases and J by 8 bases, with 17 bases between. The CDR3 region has the DNA TGTGCCAGCAGCGTAGTTGGGGATTCCGTTGGCGGCTACACCTTC. Protein: CASSVVGDSVGGYTF.

The rearrangement uses TRBV11-2 and TRBJ1-2; perhaps TRBD1 as D (5 bases). V lost 5 bases and J 2 bases, leaving 15 bases between the germline ends. The CDR3 length is 15 residues. Germline assignment: CDR1 SGHAT and CDR2 FQNNGV. The chain's CDR3 is CASSPQGTLNYGYTF. The CDR3 bases are TGTGCCAGCAGCCCGCAAGGGACCTTAAACTATGGCTACACCTTC.

The V call is TRBV4-1, the J call TRBJ2-2; D remains unclear. Deletions cut 0 bases from V and 0 bases from J, with 5 bases between. The CDR3 is made up of 15 amino acids. Germline values: CDR1 MGHRA, CDR2 YSYEKL. This chain's CDR3 is CASSQEQTNTGELFF. The CDR3 DNA reads as TGCGCCAGCAGCCAAGAACAGACGAACACCGGGGAGCTGTTTTTT.

V usage is TRBV9 and J usage is TRBJ2-2; no clear D gene. This CDR3 is 16 amino acids long. The ends were cut back, 2 bases at V and 4 bases at J, with 15 bases in the middle. Germline V lookup: CDR1 SGDLS, CDR2 YYNGEE. CDR3 bases: TGTGCCAGCAGCGTGGTTGGCTCCCGAAGCACCGGGGAGCTGTTTTTT. Its protein product is CASSVVGSRSTGELFF.

The sample holds many counts of this clone. The chain carries TRBV18 and TRBJ2-3; 9 bases line up with TRBD1. V shed 0 bases and J 3 bases; nucleotides not matched to a gene: 1. The CDR3 length is 15 residues. Germline V CDR1 and CDR2: KGHSH, LQKENI. The CDR3 region has the DNA TGTGCCAGCTCACCACCGGGACAGGGAACAGATACGCAGTATTTT. Translated, it gives CASSPPGQGTDTQYF.

The rearrangement links TRBV5-1 to TRBJ2-5; TRBD2 matches at 8 bases. V lost 0 bases and J lost 0; bases outside the gene matches: 4. Germline values: CDR1 SGHRS, CDR2 YFSETQ. The CDR3 extends over 16 amino acids. The CDR3 bases are TGCGCCAGCAGCTTGGGGACTAGCAGGGACCAAGAGACCCAGTACTTC. It codes for CASSLGTSRDQETQYF.